These 7 T cell receptor beta chains were all obtained from the same sample, sequenced in a study of T-cell memory formation after mild COVID-19. MiXCR, applied by TCRdb to the 5' RACE reads, yields one record per CDR3 protein. The sample yields about 320,000 distinct CDR3 sequences, 13% to 15% seen once. The sequenced sample consisted of PBMCs or a T cell subset sorted from them (not recorded which). These receptors were collected from a young man who had mild COVID-19 (a few samples of this study predate the infection). Cell type and time point are not known.

This rearrangement joins TRBV6-6 to TRBJ2-5; perhaps TRBD2 as D (6 bases). Trimming cost V 3 bases and J 4 bases, with 12 bases left between them. This CDR3 is built from 14 residues. Germline lookup yields CDR1 MNHNY and CDR2 SVGAGI (reference sequence). The CDR3 sequence is CASSYIGGRETQYF. DNA of the CDR3: TGTGCCAGCAGTTATATTGGAGGGCGAGAGACCCAGTACTTC.

This clonotype has a handful of counts. V and J are TRBV11-2 and TRBJ2-5; TRBD2 might be the D (5 bases). The V gene lost 1 base and the J gene lost 5 bases, with 14 bases spanning the gap. Looked up from germline, CDR1 is SGHAT and CDR2 is FQNNGV. This CDR3 is 15 amino acids long. CDR3 amino acids: CASSLGQRVYETQYF. The DNA for the CDR3 is TGTGCCAGCAGCTTAGGGCAGAGGGTTTATGAGACCCAGTACTTC.

The V gene is TRBV2, the J gene TRBJ2-3, with D maybe TRBD2 (5 bases). V dropped 3 bases and J dropped 0 bases, with 10 bases sitting between them. Per the germline V gene, CDR1 is SNHLY and CDR2 is FYNNEI. The CDR3 runs 15 residues. This CDR3 is CASSDGGRSTDTQYF. In DNA, the CDR3 is TGTGCCAGCAGTGACGGCGGGCGTAGCACAGATACGCAGTATTTT.

This chain connects TRBV11-2 to TRBJ2-7, with no clear D. V shed 6 bases and J shed 2 bases, with 11 bases lying between them. The germline CDR1 and CDR2 sequences are SGHAT and FQNNGV. The CDR3 is 13 amino acids. The CDR3 coding sequence is TGTGCCAGCAGGATGGAGTCGACCTACGAGCAGTACTTC. Its translation: CASRMESTYEQYF.

The chain joins TRBV4-2 to TRBJ1-4; 10 bases line up with TRBD1. Germline V gene data show CDR1 as LGHNA and CDR2 as YNFKEQ. This CDR3 is built from 15 residues. J gave up 7 bases and V 2 bases, and 4 bases lay outside the gene matches. Here the CDR3 DNA reads TGTGCCAGCAGCCAACCGACAGGGGGCGGTGAAAAACTGTTTTTT. Translating it yields CASSQPTGGGEKLFF.

The CDR3 sequence is CASWTGSSRLGYTF. CDR3 nucleotide sequence: TGTGCCAGCTGGACAGGGTCCTCTCGTCTTGGCTACACCTTC. The chain couples TRBV6-5 to TRBJ1-2; 8 bases agree with TRBD1. V shed 8 bases and J 7 bases; nucleotides not matched to a gene: 12. CDR1 is MNHEY, CDR2 SVGAGI, per germline. The CDR3 is 14 amino acids.

This rearrangement joins TRBV28 to TRBJ2-5; 10 bases are a match to TRBD1. Per germline, CDR1 MDHEN and CDR2 SYDVKM. CDR3 length: 15 amino acids. With 3 bases clipped from V and 3 bases from J, the junction kept 4 bases outside the gene matches. The CDR3 coding sequence is TGTGCCAGCAGTTTGTCCGGGACAGGGGAAGAGACCCAGTACTTC. As protein: CASSLSGTGEETQYF.